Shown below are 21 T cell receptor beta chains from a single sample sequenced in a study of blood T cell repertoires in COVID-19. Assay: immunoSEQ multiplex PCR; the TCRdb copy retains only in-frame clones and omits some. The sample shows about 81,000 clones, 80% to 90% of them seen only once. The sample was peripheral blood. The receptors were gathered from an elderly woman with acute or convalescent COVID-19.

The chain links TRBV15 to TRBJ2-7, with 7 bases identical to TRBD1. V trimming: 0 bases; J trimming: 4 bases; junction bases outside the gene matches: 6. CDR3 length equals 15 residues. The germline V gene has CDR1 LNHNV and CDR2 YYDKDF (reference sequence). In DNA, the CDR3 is TGTGCCACCAGCAGAGATGGCGGACAGGCATACGAGCAGTACTTC. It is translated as CATSRDGGQAYEQYF.

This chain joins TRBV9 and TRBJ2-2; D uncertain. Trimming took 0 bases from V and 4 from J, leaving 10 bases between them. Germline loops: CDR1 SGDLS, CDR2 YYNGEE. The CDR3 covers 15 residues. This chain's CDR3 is CASSVEVHSTGELFF. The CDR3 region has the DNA TGTGCCAGCAGCGTAGAGGTTCACAGCACCGGGGAGCTGTTTTTT.

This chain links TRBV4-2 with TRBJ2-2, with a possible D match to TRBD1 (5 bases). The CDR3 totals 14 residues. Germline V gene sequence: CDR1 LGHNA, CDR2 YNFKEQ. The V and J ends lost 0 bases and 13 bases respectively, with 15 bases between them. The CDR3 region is CASSQDRNRLGLFF. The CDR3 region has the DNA TGTGCCAGCAGCCAAGATCGGAACAGGCTTGGGCTGTTTTTT.

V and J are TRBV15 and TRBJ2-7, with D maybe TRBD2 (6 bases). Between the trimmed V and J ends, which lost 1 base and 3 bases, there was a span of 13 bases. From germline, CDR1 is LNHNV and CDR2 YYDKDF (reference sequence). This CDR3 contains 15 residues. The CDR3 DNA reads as TGTGCCACCAGCAGAGGGGGTAGCGGAAGCTACGAGCAGTACTTC. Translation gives CATSRGGSGSYEQYF.

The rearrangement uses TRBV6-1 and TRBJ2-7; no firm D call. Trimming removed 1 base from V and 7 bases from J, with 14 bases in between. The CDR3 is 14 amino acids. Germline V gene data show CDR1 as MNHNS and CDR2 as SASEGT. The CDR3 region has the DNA TGTGCCAGCAGTGAAGAAGGAGACCTCCCGGAGCAGTACTTC. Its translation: CASSEEGDLPEQYF.

The CDR3 loop is CASSFLAGGGRTQYF. The CDR3, as DNA: TGTGCCAGCAGTTTTTTAGCGGGAGGGGGTCGGACGCAGTATTTT. This rearrangement joins TRBV27 to TRBJ2-3; TRBD2 matches at 11 bases. The length of the CDR3 is 15 residues. J gave up 9 bases and V 3 bases, and 8 bases lay outside the gene matches. CDR1 is MNHEY and CDR2 is SMNVEV in the germline V gene (reference sequence).

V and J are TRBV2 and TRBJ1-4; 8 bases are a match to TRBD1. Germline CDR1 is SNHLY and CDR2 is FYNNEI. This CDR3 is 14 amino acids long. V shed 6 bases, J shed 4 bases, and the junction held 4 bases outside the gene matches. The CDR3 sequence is CASRNGQGNEKLFF. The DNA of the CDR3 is TGTGCCAGCAGAAACGGACAGGGTAATGAAAAACTGTTTTTT.

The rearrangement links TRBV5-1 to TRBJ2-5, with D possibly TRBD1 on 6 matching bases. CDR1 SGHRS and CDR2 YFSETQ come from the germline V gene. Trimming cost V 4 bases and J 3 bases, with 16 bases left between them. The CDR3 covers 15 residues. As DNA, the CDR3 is TGCGCCAGCAGCCTATTAGGGACATGGGAAGAGACCCAGTACTTC. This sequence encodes CASSLLGTWEETQYF. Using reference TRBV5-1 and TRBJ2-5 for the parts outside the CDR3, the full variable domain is KAGVTQTPRYLIKTRGQQVTLSCSPISGHRSVSWYQQTPGQGLQFLFEYFSETQRNKGNFPGRFSGRQFSNSRSEMNVSTLELGDSALYLCASSLLGTWEETQYFGPGTRLLVL.

As DNA, the CDR3 is TGTGCCAGCAGCTTTAGGGGAATTCGGGACAGAATCTCCCAAGAGACCCAGTACTTC. This translates into CASSFRGIRDRISQETQYF. V usage is TRBV7-2 and J usage is TRBJ2-5; 7 bases are a match to TRBD1. Germline trimming cut 3 bases from V and 1 base from J; bases unmatched to any gene: 17. This CDR3 spans 19 amino acids. Germline assignment: CDR1 SGHTA and CDR2 FQGNSA.

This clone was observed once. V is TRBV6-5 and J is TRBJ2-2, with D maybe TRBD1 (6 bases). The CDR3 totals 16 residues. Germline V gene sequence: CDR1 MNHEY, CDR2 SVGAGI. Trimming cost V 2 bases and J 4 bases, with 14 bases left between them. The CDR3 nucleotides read TGTGCCAGCAGTTACCCTAACAGGGTGGGCACCGGGGAGCTGTTTTTT. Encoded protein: CASSYPNRVGTGELFF.

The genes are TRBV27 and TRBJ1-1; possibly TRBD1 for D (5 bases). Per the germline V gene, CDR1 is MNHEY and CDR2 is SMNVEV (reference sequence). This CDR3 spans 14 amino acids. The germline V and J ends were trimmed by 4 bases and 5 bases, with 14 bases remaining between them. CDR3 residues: CASSYQGWQTEAFF. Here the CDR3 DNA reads TGTGCCAGCAGTTATCAGGGTTGGCAAACTGAAGCTTTCTTT.

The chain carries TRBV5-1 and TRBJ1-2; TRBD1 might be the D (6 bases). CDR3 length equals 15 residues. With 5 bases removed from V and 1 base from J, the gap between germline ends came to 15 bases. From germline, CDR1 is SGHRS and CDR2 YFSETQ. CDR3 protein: CASRQNLQGNYGYTF. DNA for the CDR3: TGCGCCAGCAGACAGAACCTACAGGGTAACTATGGCTACACCTTC.

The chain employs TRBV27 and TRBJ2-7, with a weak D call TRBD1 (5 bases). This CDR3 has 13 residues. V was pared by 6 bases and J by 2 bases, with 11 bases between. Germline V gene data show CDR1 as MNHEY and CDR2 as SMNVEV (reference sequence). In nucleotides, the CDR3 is TGTGCCAGCAGGACTGGGGCAGCCTACGAGCAGTACTTC. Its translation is CASRTGAAYEQYF.

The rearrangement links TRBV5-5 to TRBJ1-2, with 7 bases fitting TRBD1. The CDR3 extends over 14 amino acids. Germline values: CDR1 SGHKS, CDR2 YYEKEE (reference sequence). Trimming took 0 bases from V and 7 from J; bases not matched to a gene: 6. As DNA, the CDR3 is TGTGCCAGCAGCTTGGCGGAGGGGGCCTCTGGCTACACCTTC. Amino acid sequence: CASSLAEGASGYTF.

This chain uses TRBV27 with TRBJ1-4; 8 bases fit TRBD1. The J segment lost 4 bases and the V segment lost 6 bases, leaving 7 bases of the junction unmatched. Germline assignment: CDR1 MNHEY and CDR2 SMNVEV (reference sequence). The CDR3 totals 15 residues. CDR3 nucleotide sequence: TGTGCCAGCAGCCGACAGGGGTTGAGTAATGAAAAACTGTTTTTT. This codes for CASSRQGLSNEKLFF.

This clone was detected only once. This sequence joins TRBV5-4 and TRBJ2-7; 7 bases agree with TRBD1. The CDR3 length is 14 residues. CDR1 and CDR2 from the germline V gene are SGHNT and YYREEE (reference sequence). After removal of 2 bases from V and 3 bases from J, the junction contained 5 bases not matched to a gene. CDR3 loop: CASSFPGQHYEQYF. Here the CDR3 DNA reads TGTGCCAGCAGCTTCCCGGGACAGCACTACGAGCAGTACTTC.

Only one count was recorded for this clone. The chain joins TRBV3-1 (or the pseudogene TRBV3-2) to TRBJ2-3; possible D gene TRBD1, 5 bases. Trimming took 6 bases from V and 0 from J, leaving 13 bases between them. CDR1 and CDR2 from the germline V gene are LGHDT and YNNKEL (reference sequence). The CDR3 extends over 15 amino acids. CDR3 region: CASRAQVSSTDTQYF. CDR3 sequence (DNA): TGTGCCAGCAGAGCACAGGTTTCTAGCACAGATACGCAGTATTTT.

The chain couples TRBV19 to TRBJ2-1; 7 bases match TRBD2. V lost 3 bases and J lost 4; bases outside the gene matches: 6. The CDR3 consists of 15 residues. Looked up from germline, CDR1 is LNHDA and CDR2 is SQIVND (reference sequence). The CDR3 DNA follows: TGTGCCAGTAGTATCGGGGGGACGTCTTACAATGAGCAGTTCTTC. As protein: CASSIGGTSYNEQFF.

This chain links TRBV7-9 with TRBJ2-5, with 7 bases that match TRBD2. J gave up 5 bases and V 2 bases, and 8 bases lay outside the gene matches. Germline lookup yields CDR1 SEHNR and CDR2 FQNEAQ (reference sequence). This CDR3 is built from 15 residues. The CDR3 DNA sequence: TGTGCCAGCAGCTTACAAAGCGGGATTCTTGAGACCCAGTACTTC. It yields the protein CASSLQSGILETQYF. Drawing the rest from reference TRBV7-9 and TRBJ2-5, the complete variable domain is DTGVSQNPRHKITKRGQNVTFRCDPISEHNRLYWYRQTLGQGPEFLTYFQNEAQLEKSRLLSDRFSAERPKGSFSTLEIQRTEQGDSAMYLCASSLQSGILETQYFGPGTRLLVL.

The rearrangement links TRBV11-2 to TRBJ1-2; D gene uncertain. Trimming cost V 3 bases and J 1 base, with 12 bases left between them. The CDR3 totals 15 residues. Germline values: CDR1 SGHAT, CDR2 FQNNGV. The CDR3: CASSLAGSGNYGYTF. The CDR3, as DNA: TGTGCCAGCAGCTTGGCGGGATCGGGTAACTATGGCTACACCTTC.

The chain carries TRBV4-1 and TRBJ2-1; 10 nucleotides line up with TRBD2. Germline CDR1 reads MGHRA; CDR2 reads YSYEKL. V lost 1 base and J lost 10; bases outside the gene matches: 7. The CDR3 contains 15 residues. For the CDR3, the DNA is TGCGCCAGCAGCCAAGGGCAGCGGGGGGGCGGAGAGCAGTTCTTC. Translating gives CASSQGQRGGGEQFF.